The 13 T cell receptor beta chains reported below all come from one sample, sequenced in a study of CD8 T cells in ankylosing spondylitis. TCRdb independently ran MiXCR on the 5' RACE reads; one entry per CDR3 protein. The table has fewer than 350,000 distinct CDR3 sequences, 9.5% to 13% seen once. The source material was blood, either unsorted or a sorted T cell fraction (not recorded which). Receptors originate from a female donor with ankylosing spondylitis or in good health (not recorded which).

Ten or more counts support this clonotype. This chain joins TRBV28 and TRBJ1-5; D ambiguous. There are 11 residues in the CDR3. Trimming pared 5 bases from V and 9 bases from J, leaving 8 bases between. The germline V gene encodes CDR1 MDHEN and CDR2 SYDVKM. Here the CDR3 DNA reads TGTGCCAGCAGTCCTGGAGGGCCCCAGCATTTT. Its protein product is CASSPGGPQHF. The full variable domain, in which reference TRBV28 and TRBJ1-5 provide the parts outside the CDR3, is DVKVTQSSRYLVKRTGEKVFLECVQDMDHENMFWYRQDPGLGLRLIYFSYDVKMKEKGDIPEGYSVSREKKERFSLILESASTNQTSMYLCASSPGGPQHFGDGTRLSIL.

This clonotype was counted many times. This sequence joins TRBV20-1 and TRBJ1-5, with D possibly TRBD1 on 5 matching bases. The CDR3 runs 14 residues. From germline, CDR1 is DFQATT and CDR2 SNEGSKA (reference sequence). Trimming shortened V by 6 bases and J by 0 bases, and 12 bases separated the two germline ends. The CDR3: CSAEGRTSNQPQHF. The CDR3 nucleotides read TGCAGTGCCGAGGGACGGACTAGCAATCAGCCCCAGCATTTT.

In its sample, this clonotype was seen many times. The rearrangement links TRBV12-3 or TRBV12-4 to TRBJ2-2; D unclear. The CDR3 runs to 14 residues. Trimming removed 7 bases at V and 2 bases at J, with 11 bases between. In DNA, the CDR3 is TGTGCCAGCACGCCCGGGTATAACACCGGGGAGCTGTTTTTT. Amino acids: CASTPGYNTGELFF.

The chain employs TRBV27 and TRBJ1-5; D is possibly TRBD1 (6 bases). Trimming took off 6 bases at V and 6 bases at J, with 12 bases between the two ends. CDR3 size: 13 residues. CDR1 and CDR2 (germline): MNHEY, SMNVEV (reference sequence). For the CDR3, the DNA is TGTGCCAGCAGAACAACAGGGAGTCAGCCCCAGCATTTT. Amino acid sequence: CASRTTGSQPQHF.

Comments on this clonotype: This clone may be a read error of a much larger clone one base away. The CDR3, as DNA: TGCAGTGCTAGTAAGGGACAGGCCATTGCGGATACGCAGCATTTT. Translation gives CSASKGQAIADTQHF. The V call is TRBV20-1, the J call TRBJ2-3; 8 bases align to TRBD1. The J call could be wrong; TRBJ1-5 is a better fit for the DNA end. CDR1 DFQATT and CDR2 SNEGSKA come from the germline V gene (reference sequence). The CDR3 loop spans 15 amino acids.

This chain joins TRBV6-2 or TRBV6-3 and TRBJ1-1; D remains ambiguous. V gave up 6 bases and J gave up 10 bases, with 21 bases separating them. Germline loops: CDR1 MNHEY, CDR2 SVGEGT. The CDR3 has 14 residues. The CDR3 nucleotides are TGTGCCAGCAGCAGCCTCGTCGAGAATCGCTTAGCTTTCTTT. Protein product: CASSSLVENRLAFF.

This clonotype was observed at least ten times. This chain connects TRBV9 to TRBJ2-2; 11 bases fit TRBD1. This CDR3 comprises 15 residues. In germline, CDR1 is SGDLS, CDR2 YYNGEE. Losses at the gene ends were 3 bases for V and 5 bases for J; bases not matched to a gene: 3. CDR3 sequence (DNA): TGTGCCAGCAGCGATGGGACAGGGGGGACCGGGGAGCTGTTTTTT. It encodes CASSDGTGGTGELFF. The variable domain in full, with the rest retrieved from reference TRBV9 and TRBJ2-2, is DSGVTQTPKHLITATGQRVTLRCSPRSGDLSVYWYQQSLDQGLQFLIQYYNGEERAKGNILERFSAQQFPDLHSELNLSSLELGDSALYFCASSDGTGGTGELFFGEGSRLTVL.

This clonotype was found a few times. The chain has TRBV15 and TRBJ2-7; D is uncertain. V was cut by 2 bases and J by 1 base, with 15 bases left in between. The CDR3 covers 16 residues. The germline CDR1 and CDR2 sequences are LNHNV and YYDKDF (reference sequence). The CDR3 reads CATSRKARQESYEQYF. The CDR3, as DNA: TGTGCCACCAGCAGAAAAGCCAGGCAGGAATCCTACGAGCAGTACTTC. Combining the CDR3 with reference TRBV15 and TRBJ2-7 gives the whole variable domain DAMVIQNPRYQVTQFGKPVTLSCSQTLNHNVMYWYQQKSSQAPKLLFHYYDKDFNNEADTPDNFQSRRPNTSFCFLDIRSPGLGDTAMYLCATSRKARQESYEQYFGPGTRLTVT.

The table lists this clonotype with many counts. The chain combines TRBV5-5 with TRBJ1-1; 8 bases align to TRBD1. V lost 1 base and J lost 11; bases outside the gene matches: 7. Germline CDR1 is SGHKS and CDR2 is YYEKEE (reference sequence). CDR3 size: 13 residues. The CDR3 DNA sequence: TGTGCCAGCAGCTTGCCCGGGACAGGTTCGGCTTTCTTT. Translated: CASSLPGTGSAFF.

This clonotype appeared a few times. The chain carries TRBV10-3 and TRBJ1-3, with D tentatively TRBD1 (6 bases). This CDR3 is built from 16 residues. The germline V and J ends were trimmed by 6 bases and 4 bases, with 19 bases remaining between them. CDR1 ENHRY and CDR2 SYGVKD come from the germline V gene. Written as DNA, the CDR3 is TGTGCCATCAGACGACGCGGACAGTCCGCGGGAAACACCATATATTTT. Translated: CAIRRRGQSAGNTIYF.

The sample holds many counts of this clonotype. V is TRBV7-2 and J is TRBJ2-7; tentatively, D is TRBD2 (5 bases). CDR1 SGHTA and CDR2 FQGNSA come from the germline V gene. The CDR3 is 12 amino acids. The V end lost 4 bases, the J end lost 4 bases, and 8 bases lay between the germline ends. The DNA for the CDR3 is TGTGCCAGCAGCTCAGCGGTATACGAGCAGTACTTC. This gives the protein CASSSAVYEQYF.

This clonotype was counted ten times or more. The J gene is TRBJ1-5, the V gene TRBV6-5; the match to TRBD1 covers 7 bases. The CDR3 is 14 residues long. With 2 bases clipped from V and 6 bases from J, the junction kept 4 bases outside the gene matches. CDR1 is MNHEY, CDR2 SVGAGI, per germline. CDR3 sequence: CASSYLTGSQPQHF. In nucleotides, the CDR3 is TGTGCCAGCAGTTACCTGACAGGGAGTCAGCCCCAGCATTTT.

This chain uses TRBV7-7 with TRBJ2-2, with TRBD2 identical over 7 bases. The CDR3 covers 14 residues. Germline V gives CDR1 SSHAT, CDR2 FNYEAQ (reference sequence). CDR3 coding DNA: TGTGCTAGCGGGCCAACGACGAACACCGGGGAGCTGTTTTTT. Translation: CASGPTTNTGELFF.